This is a list of T cell receptor beta chains from one sample in a study of blood T cell repertoires in COVID-19. Produced via immunoSEQ multiplex PCR; TCRdb's table is partial and in-frame only. The table lists 150,000 to 180,000 clones, around 84% of them singletons. The sequenced material came from peripheral blood. The receptor source for this set is a woman in her sixties with COVID-19, enrolled during active disease. The conserved cysteine and the conserved F or W are not part of the CDR3 here. Fields, in order: CDR3 protein, J gene, V gene.

CDR3aa: ASSSRVRTEAF
j_gene: TRBJ1-1
v_gene: TRBV12-3/TRBV12-4

CDR3aa: ASSLVTGNDEQY
j_gene: TRBJ2-7
v_gene: TRBV5-1

CDR3aa: ASRPGTGSGNTIY
j_gene: TRBJ1-3
v_gene: TRBV28

CDR3aa: ASRLIGLAGGSGGELF
j_gene: TRBJ2-2
v_gene: TRBV12-2

CDR3aa: ASSFIQGNTIY
j_gene: TRBJ1-3
v_gene: TRBV19

CDR3aa: ASSRQLRELF
j_gene: TRBJ2-2
v_gene: TRBV3-1/TRBV3-2

CDR3aa: ASSYVLQGNTEAF
j_gene: TRBJ1-1
v_gene: TRBV6-5

CDR3aa: ASSLAQGYTGELF
j_gene: TRBJ2-2
v_gene: TRBV7-9

CDR3aa: ASSPGVGGGEKLF
j_gene: TRBJ1-4
v_gene: TRBV7-7

CDR3aa: ASSLGGEVGGELF
j_gene: TRBJ2-2
v_gene: TRBV28

CDR3aa: ASSSYRSTDTQY
j_gene: TRBJ2-3
v_gene: TRBV5-1